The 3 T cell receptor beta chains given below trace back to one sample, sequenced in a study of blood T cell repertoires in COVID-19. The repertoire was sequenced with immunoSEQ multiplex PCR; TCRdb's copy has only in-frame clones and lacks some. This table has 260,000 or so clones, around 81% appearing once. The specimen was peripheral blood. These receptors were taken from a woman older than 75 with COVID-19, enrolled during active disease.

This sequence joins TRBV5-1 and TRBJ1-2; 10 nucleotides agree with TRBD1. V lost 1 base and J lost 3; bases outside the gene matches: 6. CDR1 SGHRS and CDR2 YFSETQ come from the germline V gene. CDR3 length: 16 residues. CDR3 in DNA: TGCGCCAGCAGCTTGCACGCCGGGACAGGGGACTATGGCTACACCTTC. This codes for CASSLHAGTGDYGYTF.

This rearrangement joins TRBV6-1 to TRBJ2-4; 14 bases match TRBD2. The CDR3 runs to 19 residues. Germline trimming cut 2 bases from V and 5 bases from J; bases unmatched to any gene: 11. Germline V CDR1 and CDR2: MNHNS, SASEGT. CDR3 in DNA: TGTGCCAGCAGTGAATCCCTCGGACTAGCGGGAGGTTGGGAAAACATTCAGTACTTC. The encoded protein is CASSESLGLAGGWENIQYF.

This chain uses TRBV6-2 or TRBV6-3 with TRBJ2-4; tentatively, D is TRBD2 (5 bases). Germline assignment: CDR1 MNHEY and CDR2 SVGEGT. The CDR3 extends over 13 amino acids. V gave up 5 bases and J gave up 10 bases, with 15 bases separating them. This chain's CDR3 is CASSANVGGIQYF. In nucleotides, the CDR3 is TGTGCCAGCAGTGCTAACGTCGGCGGGATTCAGTACTTC.